One sample yielded the 3 T cell receptor beta chains listed below, sequenced in a study of blood T cells in healthy people across ages. A J-beta primer mix and a sample-barcoded 5' primer were used in a second PCR of roughly 6 to 11 cycles. TCRdb recomputed calls from the 5' RACE reads with MiXCR, one row per CDR3 protein. Of 950,000 to 1,200,000 distinct CDR3 sequences listed, 35% to 40% are singletons. The sequenced sample consisted of blood. These receptors originate from a man aged 18-30 years in good health.

With respect to this clonotype: Germline and junction disagree at one end, which may indicate a read error. J is TRBJ2-7 and V is TRBV3-1; D unclear. The CDR3 is 16 amino acids. Germline CDR1 and CDR2: LGHDT and YNNKEL (reference sequence). The CDR3 nucleotides read TGTGCCGGCAGCCAAGCCGTCGGGCTTCGGCACTACGAGCAGTACTTC. It codes for CAGSQAVGLRHYEQYF.

This clonotype was detected ten times or more. The CDR3 sequence is CSAQTYGAYNEQFF. CDR3 DNA: TGCAGTGCGCAGACTTACGGGGCTTACAATGAGCAGTTCTTC. The chain has TRBV20-1 and TRBJ2-1; tentatively, D is TRBD1 or TRBD2 (5 bases each). V lost 6 bases, J lost 4 bases, and 16 bases lay in between. The CDR3 is 14 amino acids. Germline values: CDR1 DFQATT, CDR2 SNEGSKA (reference sequence).

Regarding this clonotype: One end of the junction does not line up with germline, which may come from a read error. This chain connects TRBV4-2 to TRBJ1-2, with 10 positions matching TRBD1. Germline values: CDR1 LGHNA, CDR2 YNFKEQ. The CDR3 has 16 residues. The DNA for the CDR3 is TGTGCCAGCAGCCAAGAGGGGGACAGGGGTAACTATGACTACACCTTC. This sequence encodes CASSQEGDRGNYDYTF.